This T cell receptor beta chain was recovered during a study of PD-1 blockade in classical Hodgkin lymphoma. Study details: The patients were dosed with nivolumab 3 mg/kg, infused intravenously every 2 weeks.

Relapse was seen in all patients after autologous stem cell transplantation, and brentuximab vedotin exposure was variable. Repertoires were generated with immunoSEQ multiplex PCR, while TCRdb's copy carries only in-frame clones and drops some. The sample records over 80,000 clones, roughly 92% being singletons. Study findings and constraints: The drivers behind the repertoire differences, possibly disease activity or prior therapy, remain undefined. Newly diagnosed patients had baseline TCR diversity that was reportedly lower than that of healthy donors. Newly diagnosed patients and complete responders had comparable diversity at baseline.

For this clone: Antigen specificity is unknown.

Germline CDR1 is SGDLS and CDR2 is YYNGEE. The CDR3 is made up of 12 amino acids. V dropped 0 bases and J dropped 4 bases, with 2 bases sitting between them. The TCR originated in a human donor with classical Hodgkin lymphoma. The chain employs TRBV9 and TRBJ1-3; no definite D call. The specimen was peripheral blood mononuclear cells (PBMCs), collected at baseline. CDR3 bases: TGTGCCAGCAGCGTAGAGGGAAACACCATATATTTT. Encoded protein: CASSVEGNTIYF.